Below are 24 T cell receptor beta chains sequenced from a single sample in a study of T cells in Graves' hyperthyroidism and ophthalmopathy. Regions amplified from RNA transcripts were the TCR beta CDR3 regions. Carried out on the TCR CDR3, a first-round RT-PCR used the HTBI primer set. One entry per CDR3 protein, called by TCRdb with MiXCR from the multiplex PCR reads. The sample consists of a few hundred thousand distinct CDR3 sequences, about 20% of them appearing once. Specimen: blood. These receptors originate from a woman aged 70-85 years with Graves' ophthalmopathy.

The rearrangement uses TRBV5-1 and TRBJ2-7; D is undetermined. The CDR3 extends over 15 amino acids. Germline assignment: CDR1 SGHRS and CDR2 YFSETQ. Trimming took 0 bases from V and 0 from J, leaving 10 bases between them. CDR3 nucleotides: TGCGCCAGCAGCTTGGGGCAGTCTAACTCCTACGAGCAGTACTTC. It is translated as CASSLGQSNSYEQYF.

This clonotype has a count of ten or more. The chain uses TRBV20-1 and TRBJ2-3; no definite D call. The CDR3 has 14 amino acids. Per germline, CDR1 DFQATT and CDR2 SNEGSKA (reference sequence). V lost 4 bases and J lost 0, with 11 bases in between. The CDR3 is CSANIGGSTDTQYF. Here the CDR3 DNA reads TGCAGTGCTAACATTGGCGGTAGCACAGATACGCAGTATTTT.

This clonotype was seen a single time. The V gene is TRBV19, the J gene TRBJ2-1, with 15 bases lining up with TRBD2. V lost 3 bases, J lost 4 bases, and 1 base stayed unmatched. This CDR3 spans 16 amino acids. Germline CDR1 LNHDA, CDR2 SQIVND (reference sequence). The DNA for the CDR3 is TGTGCCAGTAGTATCGGACTAGCGGGGGGGTACAATGAGCAGTTCTTC. It specifies CASSIGLAGGYNEQFF.

The chain has TRBV7-3 and TRBJ1-5; no reliable D call. This CDR3 is 13 amino acids long. Trimming pared 5 bases from V and 6 bases from J, leaving 11 bases between. Germline lookup yields CDR1 SGHTA and CDR2 FQGTGA. This CDR3 reads CASSLNPGQPQHF. CDR3 in DNA: TGTGCCAGCAGCCTAAACCCCGGTCAGCCCCAGCATTTT.

This clonotype was observed a handful of times. The chain carries TRBV20-1 and TRBJ1-5, with 7 bases matching TRBD1. In germline, CDR1 is DFQATT, CDR2 SNEGSKA (reference sequence). The CDR3 contains 15 residues. V lost 2 bases to trimming and J lost 6 bases; unmatched junction nucleotides: 10. CDR3 nucleotides: TGCAGTGCTAGACCAGACAGGGACGGGCGTCAGCCCCAGCATTTT. The encoded protein is CSARPDRDGRQPQHF.

The chain combines TRBV6-5 with TRBJ2-1; 7 bases map to TRBD2. This CDR3 comprises 18 residues. From germline, CDR1 is MNHEY and CDR2 SVGAGI. Germline trimming cut 3 bases from V and 5 bases from J; bases unmatched to any gene: 16. CDR3 coding DNA: TGTGCCAGCAGTTATATCTGGGGAGCGGGGATTCTTAACAATGAGCAGTTCTTC. Translation: CASSYIWGAGILNNEQFF.

This clonotype was seen more than once but under ten times. The gene calls are TRBV28 and TRBJ1-6; 9 bases line up with TRBD1. Per germline, CDR1 MDHEN and CDR2 SYDVKM. The CDR3 contains 16 residues. The junction had 7 bases not matched to a gene; V was cut back by 6 bases and J by 4 bases. The CDR3 sequence is CASRPTGGGYNSPLHF. CDR3 nucleotides: TGTGCCAGCAGACCGACAGGGGGGGGGTATAATTCACCCCTCCACTTT.

V usage is TRBV30 and J usage is TRBJ1-5, with no clear D. CDR3 length: 13 amino acids. Trimming removed 1 base at V and 9 bases at J, with 13 bases between. Germline V gives CDR1 GTSNPN, CDR2 SVGIG (reference sequence). The CDR3 protein is CAWSGRGLGPQHF. The CDR3 DNA is TGTGCCTGGAGTGGCCGGGGATTAGGGCCCCAGCATTTT. The full variable domain, completed using reference TRBV30 and TRBJ1-5, is SQTIHQWPATLVQPVGSPLSLECTVEGTSNPNLYWYRQAAGRGLQLLFYSVGIGQISSEVPQNLSASRPQDRQFILSSKKLLLSDSGFYLCAWSGRGLGPQHFGDGTRLSIL.

This sequence joins TRBV11-3 and TRBJ2-1, with a possible D match to TRBD2 (6 bases). The CDR3 covers 15 residues. CDR1 and CDR2 from the germline V gene are SGHNT and YENEEA. The V end was cut by 1 base, the J end by 5 bases, with 12 bases between. DNA of the CDR3: TGTGCCAGCAGCTTAGGGAGGGACCGTAACAATGAGCAGTTCTTC. It yields the protein CASSLGRDRNNEQFF.

V and J are TRBV5-8 and TRBJ2-3; 7 bases fit TRBD1. The CDR3 covers 16 residues. CDR1 is SGHTS, CDR2 YDEGEE, per germline. V lost 2 bases and J lost 0; bases outside the gene matches: 6. CDR3 residues: CASSLPGGPSTDTQYF. CDR3 in DNA: TGTGCCAGCAGCTTACCAGGGGGACCTAGCACAGATACGCAGTATTTT.

This clonotype came up a few times. The rearrangement uses TRBV14 and TRBJ2-1; 11 bases fit TRBD2. The CDR3 extends over 16 amino acids. The germline CDR1 and CDR2 sequences are SGHDN and FVKESK. The J segment lost 8 bases and the V segment lost 4 bases, leaving 10 bases of the junction unmatched. The CDR3 coding sequence is TGTGCCAGCAGCCGCCTCACTAGCGGGAGTTTATATGAGCAGTTCTTC. Translation: CASSRLTSGSLYEQFF.

This clonotype was seen only a few times. The CDR3 DNA reads TGTGCCAGCAGCTTGGACGGCGGGGGTATGAACACTGAAGCTTTCTTT. This encodes CASSLDGGGMNTEAFF. The rearrangement joins TRBV5-6 to TRBJ1-1, with D perhaps TRBD1 (5 bases). CDR3 length: 16 residues. CDR1 is SGHDT, CDR2 YYEEEE, per germline. The V end lost 0 bases, the J end lost 0 bases, and 12 bases lay between the germline ends.

A single count supports this clonotype. CDR3 sequence (DNA): TGTGCCAGCAGGGGGACAGGAACTAACTATGGCTACACCTTC. Encoded protein: CASRGTGTNYGYTF. The chain links TRBV6-2 or TRBV6-3 to TRBJ1-2; 8 bases match TRBD1. Germline CDR1 and CDR2: MNHEY and SVGEGT. With 6 bases clipped from V and 0 bases from J, the junction kept 3 bases outside the gene matches. The CDR3 contains 14 residues.

This chain links TRBV20-1 with TRBJ2-7; 9 bases are shared with TRBD2. This CDR3 is built from 12 residues. Germline V gives CDR1 DFQATT, CDR2 SNEGSKA (reference sequence). The V and J ends lost 5 bases and 6 bases, in that order; junction bases with no gene match: 5. The chain's CDR3 is CSAWLAGIEQYF. The CDR3 DNA reads TGCAGTGCTTGGCTAGCGGGGATCGAGCAGTACTTC.

The V call is TRBV5-5, the J call TRBJ1-5, with TRBD1 matching 7 bases. The germline gives CDR1 SGHKS, CDR2 YYEKEE (reference sequence). The CDR3 sequence is 16 residues long. The V gene end was trimmed by 2 bases and the J gene end by 5 bases; junction bases not matched to a gene: 10. The CDR3 is CASSLGLDRAHQPQHF. CDR3 in DNA: TGTGCCAGCAGCTTAGGTTTAGACAGGGCACATCAGCCCCAGCATTTT.

This clonotype was counted between two and nine times. The chain uses TRBV6-1 and TRBJ2-1; TRBD1 aligns across 9 bases. The germline gives CDR1 MNHNS, CDR2 SASEGT. CDR3 size: 16 residues. V was clipped by 5 bases and J by 0 bases; unmatched bases: 5. The CDR3 nucleotides read TGTGCCAGCAGTCAGGGGACAGGGAGCTCCTACAATGAGCAGTTCTTC. Its translation is CASSQGTGSSYNEQFF.

This clonotype was seen many times. This chain connects TRBV12-3 or TRBV12-4 to TRBJ1-2; D unresolved. This CDR3 is built from 13 residues. V was clipped by 3 bases and J by 5 bases, with 10 bases between them. The CDR3 loop reads CASSFRRTYGYTF. In DNA, the CDR3 is TGTGCCAGCAGTTTTCGACGAACTTATGGCTACACCTTC.

This clonotype has just a few counts. V is TRBV12-3 or TRBV12-4 and J is TRBJ2-7, with 12 nucleotides matching TRBD2. The CDR3 has 18 amino acids. J gave up 4 bases and V 5 bases, and 15 bases lay outside the gene matches. The CDR3 loop reads CASSRPRLAGAQGYEQYF. CDR3 sequence (DNA): TGTGCCAGCAGTCGACCACGACTAGCGGGAGCGCAGGGATACGAGCAGTACTTC.

This chain uses TRBV7-8 with TRBJ1-1; maybe TRBD1 (6 bases). The germline CDR1 and CDR2 sequences are SGHVS and FQNEAQ. There are 15 residues in the CDR3. The V end lost 5 bases, the J end lost 1 base, and 14 bases lay between the germline ends. CDR3 sequence: CASSKDPRGNTEAFF. CDR3 DNA sequence: TGTGCCAGCAGCAAGGACCCCAGGGGGAACACTGAAGCTTTCTTT.

Remarks on this clonotype: Given the absence of the conserved phenylalanine or tryptophan at the CDR3 end, a read error is likely. DNA of the CDR3: TGTGCCAGCAGTTCTAGGACAAGTTATAGCAATCAGCCCCAGCATCTT. It is translated as CASSSRTSYSNQPQHL. V usage is TRBV6-5 and J usage is TRBJ1-5; D is perhaps TRBD1 (5 bases). The CDR3 is 16 amino acids. In germline, CDR1 is MNHEY, CDR2 SVGAGI. V lost 4 bases to trimming and J lost 0 bases, with 13 bases between them.

Comments on this clonotype: The CDR3 end shows no conserved phenylalanine or tryptophan, and so a read error is likely. This chain links TRBV6-1 with TRBJ1-1; possible D gene TRBD1, 5 bases. V was cut by 7 bases and J by 1 base, with 13 bases left in between. Looked up from germline, CDR1 is MNHNS and CDR2 is SASEGT. CDR3 length equals 14 residues. The CDR3 bases are TGTGCCAGCAACCCCACAGGTCCGAACACTGAAGCTTTCTGT. Its protein is CASNPTGPNTEAFC.

The table lists this clonotype with a few counts. The chain has TRBV10-3 and TRBJ1-2; 7 bases are shared with TRBD1. CDR1 and CDR2 from the germline V gene are ENHRY and SYGVKD. The CDR3 is made up of 14 amino acids. The V segment lost 6 bases and the J segment 1 base; nucleotides outside the gene matches: 5. The CDR3 DNA follows: TGTGCCATCAGCCGGGACAGCGGTAACTATGGCTACACCTTC. Protein: CAISRDSGNYGYTF.

This clonotype appeared a few times. This rearrangement joins TRBV29-1 to TRBJ2-5; tentative D call: TRBD2 (6 bases). The V gene's germline CDR1 is SQVTM and CDR2 ANQGSEA. Trimming took 6 bases from V and 4 from J, leaving 15 bases between them. The CDR3 is made up of 13 amino acids. The DNA for the CDR3 is TGCAGCGTGGGGATGATGCGGGGAGAGACCCAGTACTTC. Translated: CSVGMMRGETQYF.

V usage is TRBV19 and J usage is TRBJ1-5, with 7 bases identical to TRBD1. V was clipped by 4 bases and J by 0 bases; unmatched bases: 9. The CDR3 is 17 amino acids. The V gene's germline CDR1 is LNHDA and CDR2 SQIVND (reference sequence). CDR3 sequence: CASSTRGGSYSNQPQHF. The DNA of the CDR3 is TGTGCCAGTAGTACGAGAGGGGGCAGCTATAGCAATCAGCCCCAGCATTTT.